These 22 T cell receptor beta chains share one sample of origin, sequenced in a study of blood T cells in healthy people across ages. Alongside a J-beta primer mix, a sample-barcoded 5' primer served in a second PCR lasting about 7 to 11 cycles. TCRdb re-called the 5' RACE reads with MiXCR, one entry per CDR3 protein. The top ten hold under 5% of the sample, which has over a million distinct CDR3 sequences, about 45% seen once. Source material: blood. Receptor source: a woman under 30 in good health.

The rearrangement joins TRBV20-1 to TRBJ2-7; 10 bases are a match to TRBD2. Germline V gives CDR1 DFQATT, CDR2 SNEGSKA (reference sequence). CDR3 length: 15 amino acids. The J segment lost 1 base and the V segment lost 5 bases, leaving 8 bases of the junction unmatched. The CDR3 DNA sequence: TGCAGTGCTGAACCGGGACTAGCGTCTTCCTACGAGCAGTACTTC. Its translation: CSAEPGLASSYEQYF.

This chain joins TRBV2 and TRBJ2-3; a possible D gene is TRBD1 (6 bases). In germline, CDR1 is SNHLY, CDR2 FYNNEI. Trimming removed 3 bases from V and 5 bases from J, with 12 bases in between. The CDR3 has 14 amino acids. CDR3 bases: TGTGCCAGCAGTGATCCCAGGGGTGAAGATACGCAGTATTTT. This sequence encodes CASSDPRGEDTQYF.

In its sample, this clonotype was seen many times. This sequence joins TRBV12-3 or TRBV12-4 and TRBJ2-7; the D gene is possibly TRBD1 (6 bases). With 6 bases removed from V and 0 bases from J, the gap between germline ends came to 12 bases. This CDR3 has 14 amino acids. The CDR3 coding sequence is TGTGCCAGCAGCTCTCGGACAGTCTCCTACGAGCAGTACTTC. It is translated as CASSSRTVSYEQYF.

The V call is TRBV5-1, the J call TRBJ1-1; no clear D. Germline lookup yields CDR1 SGHRS and CDR2 YFSETQ. V was shortened by 4 bases and J by 0 bases, with 16 bases between the two germline ends. The CDR3 spans 16 residues. The DNA for the CDR3 is TGCGCCAGCAGCCTGTTTGGCGAACCGATGAACACTGAAGCTTTCTTT. This translates into CASSLFGEPMNTEAFF. Together with reference TRBV5-1 and TRBJ1-1, the CDR3 gives the full variable domain: KAGVTQTPRYLIKTRGQQVTLSCSPISGHRSVSWYQQTPGQGLQFLFEYFSETQRNKGNFPGRFSGRQFSNSRSEMNVSTLELGDSALYLCASSLFGEPMNTEAFFGQGTRLTVV.

There are a few counts of this clonotype. This chain connects TRBV7-9 to TRBJ1-6; no reliable D call. With 2 bases removed from V and 4 bases from J, the gap between germline ends came to 9 bases. The length of the CDR3 is 15 residues. Germline V gene sequence: CDR1 SEHNR, CDR2 FQNEAQ (reference sequence). CDR3 protein: CASSLLGGYNSPLHF. In DNA, the CDR3 is TGTGCCAGCAGCTTACTGGGAGGTTATAATTCACCCCTCCACTTT.

The chain recombines TRBV28 with TRBJ2-3, with a weak D call TRBD2 (6 bases). V lost 7 bases and J lost 10, with 18 bases in between. Germline V gene sequence: CDR1 MDHEN, CDR2 SYDVKM. This CDR3 contains 13 residues. The CDR3 reads CASTPLSSEAQYF. The CDR3 DNA is TGTGCCAGCACCCCTCTGTCTAGCGAGGCGCAGTATTTT.

The gene calls are TRBV9 and TRBJ2-1; tentatively, D is TRBD1 or TRBD2 (5 bases each). Trimming removed 0 bases at V and 2 bases at J, with 12 bases between. CDR1 and CDR2 (germline): SGDLS, YYNGEE. The CDR3 contains 16 residues. The CDR3 here is CASSVERGAAYNEQFF. For the CDR3, the DNA is TGTGCCAGCAGCGTAGAACGAGGGGCGGCCTACAATGAGCAGTTCTTC. Filled out from reference TRBV9 and TRBJ2-1, the complete variable domain reads DSGVTQTPKHLITATGQRVTLRCSPRSGDLSVYWYQQSLDQGLQFLIQYYNGEERAKGNILERFSAQQFPDLHSELNLSSLELGDSALYFCASSVERGAAYNEQFFGPGTRLTVL.

The gene calls are TRBV20-1 and TRBJ1-1; D perhaps matches TRBD1 (6 bases). V lost 0 bases and J 4 bases, leaving 18 bases between the germline ends. Germline CDR1 DFQATT, CDR2 SNEGSKA (reference sequence). The CDR3 spans 16 residues. The CDR3 loop is CSARDQGLPVSTEAFF. The CDR3 DNA reads as TGCAGTGCTAGAGATCAGGGGCTACCGGTGAGCACTGAAGCTTTCTTT.

Worth noting for this clonotype: At one end the junction does not follow the germline gene, possibly because of a read error. This chain connects TRBV27 to TRBJ1-1; no clear D gene. Germline V lookup: CDR1 MNHEY, CDR2 SMNVEV (reference sequence). The CDR3 runs to 13 residues. The CDR3 DNA sequence: TGTGCCACCAGAAGATTCATGAACACTGAAACTTTCTTT. It translates to CATRRFMNTETFF.

This chain joins TRBV9 and TRBJ2-3; D is uncertain. CDR3 length: 14 amino acids. CDR1 is SGDLS and CDR2 is YYNGEE in the germline V gene. Deletions cut 6 bases from V and 2 bases from J, with 13 bases between. This CDR3 reads CASTQGGPTDTQYF. Here the CDR3 DNA reads TGTGCCAGCACGCAAGGCGGCCCCACAGATACGCAGTATTTT.

The chain is built from TRBV9 and TRBJ2-1, with 8 bases that match TRBD1. Trimming at V came to 6 bases and at J to 13 bases, leaving 15 bases not matched to a gene. From germline, CDR1 is SGDLS and CDR2 YYNGEE. The CDR3 sequence is 14 residues long. The CDR3 reads CASNRGARGETQFF. CDR3 bases: TGTGCCAGCAACAGGGGGGCCAGGGGAGAGACCCAGTTCTTC.

The chain employs TRBV29-1 and TRBJ1-1; tentatively, D is TRBD1 (5 bases). Germline V gives CDR1 SQVTM, CDR2 ANQGSEA. This CDR3 region has 13 residues. Trimming cost V 3 bases and J 5 bases, with 13 bases left between them. CDR3: CSVDERAGTEAFF. The CDR3 region has the DNA TGCAGCGTTGATGAGAGGGCAGGGACTGAAGCTTTCTTT.

The chain uses TRBV5-1 and TRBJ2-5, with 12 bases that match TRBD2. This CDR3 has 14 residues. CDR1 SGHRS and CDR2 YFSETQ come from the germline V gene. Trimming took 6 bases from V and 11 from J; bases not matched to a gene: 11. The CDR3 region is CASTSSGRANEQYF. CDR3 coding DNA: TGCGCCAGCACCTCTAGCGGGAGGGCCAATGAGCAGTACTTC.

V gene TRBV6-2 or TRBV6-3 combines with J gene TRBJ1-1, with a possible D match to TRBD1 (6 bases). CDR3 size: 16 residues. The V end was cut by 0 bases, the J end by 0 bases, with 11 bases between. Germline CDR1 is MNHEY and CDR2 is SVGEGT. The CDR3 loop reads CASSYSRGSLNTEAFF. The CDR3 nucleotides read TGTGCCAGCAGTTACTCAAGGGGGAGCTTGAACACTGAAGCTTTCTTT.

The chain combines TRBV2 with TRBJ1-1; D is possibly TRBD1 (5 bases). Germline-derived CDR1 and CDR2 are SNHLY and FYNNEI. This CDR3 spans 16 amino acids. Trimming pared 6 bases from V and 1 base from J, leaving 18 bases between. The CDR3 region is CASRAGMARANTEAFF. For the CDR3, the DNA is TGTGCCAGCAGAGCTGGGATGGCCAGGGCGAACACTGAAGCTTTCTTT.

V is TRBV4-3 and J is TRBJ2-4; perhaps TRBD2 as D (6 bases). Gene TRBJ2-7 matches the end of the DNA better, so the J call may be wrong. The CDR3 spans 18 residues. Germline lookup yields CDR1 LGHNA and CDR2 YSLEER. For the CDR3, the DNA is TGCGCCAGCAGCCAAGATCTTGGGGGGACGGAATTGACCGACGAGCAGTACTTC. It specifies CASSQDLGGTELTDEQYF.

The V call is TRBV29-1, the J call TRBJ2-5; D is unclear. This CDR3 spans 10 amino acids. The germline V gene encodes CDR1 SQVTM and CDR2 ANQGSEA. The germline V and J ends were trimmed by 5 bases and 4 bases, with 5 bases remaining between them. The CDR3 here is CSVWVETQYF. The CDR3 bases are TGCAGCGTTTGGGTAGAGACCCAGTACTTC.

Comment on this clonotype: Sequence at one end of the junction differs from germline and may be a read error. The gene calls are TRBV7-2 and TRBJ1-2; TRBD1 matches at 7 bases. Germline values: CDR1 SGHTA, CDR2 FQGNSA. The CDR3 length is 14 residues. The CDR3 nucleotides read TGTGCCAACAGCCCCCCCAGACAGGGAAATGGCTACACCTTC. This translates into CANSPPRQGNGYTF.

The V call is TRBV20-1, the J call TRBJ2-7; D is perhaps TRBD2 (5 bases). The CDR3 loop spans 14 amino acids. V shed 0 bases and J shed 0 bases, with 9 bases lying between them. Germline CDR1 is DFQATT and CDR2 is SNEGSKA (reference sequence). CDR3 sequence reads: CSARDVRVSYEQYF. The DNA for the CDR3 is TGCAGTGCTAGAGATGTGCGGGTCTCCTACGAGCAGTACTTC.

The chain employs TRBV7-2 and TRBJ2-3; D perhaps matches TRBD1 (6 bases). This CDR3 region has 15 residues. Per germline, CDR1 SGHTA and CDR2 FQGNSA. V lost 3 bases to trimming and J lost 0 bases, with 10 bases between them. The DNA of the CDR3 is TGTGCCAGCAGCTTCGGACAGTCTAGCACAGATACGCAGTATTTT. As protein: CASSFGQSSTDTQYF.

The sample holds one count of this clonotype. This chain's CDR3 is CSALALAGEETQYF. CDR3 DNA sequence: TGCAGTGCCCTAGCCCTAGCGGGGGAAGAGACCCAGTACTTC. This rearrangement joins TRBV20-1 to TRBJ2-5; 10 positions match TRBD2. J was trimmed by 3 bases and V by 6 bases; bases with no gene match: 7. The CDR3 runs to 14 residues. Looked up from germline, CDR1 is DFQATT and CDR2 is SNEGSKA (reference sequence).

The V and J genes are TRBV20-1 and TRBJ1-1; TRBD1 might be the D (6 bases). V was cut by 1 base and J by 3 bases, with 15 bases left in between. Per the germline V gene, CDR1 is DFQATT and CDR2 is SNEGSKA (reference sequence). The CDR3 covers 15 residues. CDR3 DNA sequence: TGCAGTGCTAGAGCCGGAGGCAGGGGACACACTGAAGCTTTCTTT. Its protein is CSARAGGRGHTEAFF.